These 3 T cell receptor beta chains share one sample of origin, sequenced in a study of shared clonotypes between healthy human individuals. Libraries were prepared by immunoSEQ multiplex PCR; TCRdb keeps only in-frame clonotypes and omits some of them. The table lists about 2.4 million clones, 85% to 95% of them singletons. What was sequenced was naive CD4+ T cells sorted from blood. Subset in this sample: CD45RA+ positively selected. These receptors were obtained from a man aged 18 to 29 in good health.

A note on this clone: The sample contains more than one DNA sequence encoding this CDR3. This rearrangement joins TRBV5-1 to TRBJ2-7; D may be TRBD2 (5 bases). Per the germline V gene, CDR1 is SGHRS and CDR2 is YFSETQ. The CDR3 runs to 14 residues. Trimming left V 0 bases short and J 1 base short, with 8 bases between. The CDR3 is CASSLEGASYEQYF. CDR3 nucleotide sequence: TGCGCCAGCAGCTTGGAGGGAGCTTCCTACGAGCAGTACTTC.

This CDR3 is CASSLLGSGGGFNEQFF. The CDR3 DNA reads TGTGCCAGCAGTTTATTAGGGTCAGGGGGAGGGTTCAATGAGCAGTTCTTC. This chain joins TRBV28 and TRBJ2-1; D might be TRBD1 or TRBD2, each matching 7 bases. CDR1 is MDHEN, CDR2 SYDVKM, per germline. The CDR3 has 17 amino acids. V gave up 1 base and J gave up 6 bases, with 19 bases separating them.

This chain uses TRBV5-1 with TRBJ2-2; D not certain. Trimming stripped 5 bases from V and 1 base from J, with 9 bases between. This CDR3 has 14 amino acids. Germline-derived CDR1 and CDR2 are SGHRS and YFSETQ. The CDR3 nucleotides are TGCGCCAGCAGGTACTGGGAGAACACCGGGGAGCTGTTTTTT. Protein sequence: CASRYWENTGELFF.